This TCR beta chain was sequenced for a study of blood T cell repertoires in COVID-19. Study context: COVID-19 samples, acute and convalescent, were from the United States, Italy and Spain. Sources were T cells, B-cell-depleted T cells, or PBMCs; the material itself was cDNA or gDNA.

In the original analysis: Scientists estimated how many nucleated cells there were by amplifying reference gene primers. Method: immunoSEQ multiplex PCR; TCRdb's copy keeps in-frame clones and lacks some. That table supplies the V and J calls and clone size; D and trimming were determined from the DNA. This sample has 240,000 or so clones; more than 75% occur once, and the top ten carry approximately 13%. Looked up from germline, CDR1 is WNHNN and CDR2 is SYGVQD (reference sequence). Trimming took off 3 bases at V and 2 bases at J, with 9 bases between the two ends. The CDR3 runs to 14 residues. This TCR was recovered from a woman in her sixties or seventies with active or convalescent COVID-19. Sequencing was done on a sample of peripheral blood. The gene calls are TRBV10-1 and TRBJ2-3, with D uncertain. The CDR3 spells CASSDRVFTDTQYF. CDR3 bases: TGCGCCAGCAGTGATCGGGTATTCACAGATACGCAGTATTTT.